These T cell receptor beta chains were read from a single sample in a study of shared clonotypes between healthy human individuals. Profiling relied on immunoSEQ multiplex PCR, and the TCRdb table lists in-frame clones only, not all of them. Counted here are around 2.1 million clones, about 93% occurring once; the ten biggest clones make up 1.5% to 2%. Sequenced: naive CD8+ T cells from PBMCs. The receptors were gathered from a man in his late teens or twenties in good health. Some clones in this sample may be carry-over from other donors' samples. CDR3s include the opening cysteine and the closing phenylalanine or tryptophan. A D gene is named only where the DNA matches it firmly. The size of a clone is reported for some rows only, either as once, few or many, or as a class for expanded clones.

v_call: TRBV7-9; clone_size: -; d_call: -; j_call: TRBJ2-5; cdr3_nt: TGTGCCAGCAGCTTTGCCCAGCACCAAGAGACCCAGTACTTC; cdr3_aa: CASSFAQHQETQYF
v_call: TRBV11-1; clone_size: -; d_call: TRBD2; j_call: TRBJ2-3; cdr3_nt: TGTGCCAGCAGCTTAGGTGGGGGGGGAGATACGCAGTATTTT; cdr3_aa: CASSLGGGGDTQYF
v_call: TRBV9; clone_size: -; d_call: TRBD1; j_call: TRBJ2-1; cdr3_nt: TGTGCCAGCAGCAACTCCGGGACAGGGACCGATGAGCAGTTCTTC; cdr3_aa: CASSNSGTGTDEQFF
v_call: TRBV2; clone_size: -; d_call: -; j_call: TRBJ2-4; cdr3_nt: TGTGCCAGCGACCAGGCCGTCGGGGACATTCAGTACTTC; cdr3_aa: CASDQAVGDIQYF
v_call: TRBV5-6; clone_size: -; d_call: -; j_call: TRBJ2-1; cdr3_nt: TGTGCCAGCAGCGTCAGGGGCAGTATCAATGAGCAGTTCTTC; cdr3_aa: CASSVRGSINEQFF
v_call: TRBV27; clone_size: -; d_call: -; j_call: TRBJ1-2; cdr3_nt: TGTGCCAGCAGTTCGTCACAGAGATCAAGAACACTCTATGGCTACACCTTC; cdr3_aa: CASSSSQRSRTLYGYTF
v_call: TRBV7-9; clone_size: once; d_call: TRBD1; j_call: TRBJ2-6; cdr3_nt: TGTGCCAGCAGCCCCAGGACAGGGTCTGGGGCCAACGTCCTGACTTTC; cdr3_aa: CASSPRTGSGANVLTF
v_call: TRBV9; clone_size: -; d_call: -; j_call: TRBJ2-3; cdr3_nt: TGTGCCAGCAGCTCCGGACAGAATACGCAGTATTTT; cdr3_aa: CASSSGQNTQYF
v_call: TRBV10-1; clone_size: -; d_call: -; j_call: TRBJ1-4; cdr3_nt: TGCGCCAGCAGTGAGTCGTCGCGGACTAATGAAAAACTGTTTTTT; cdr3_aa: CASSESSRTNEKLFF
v_call: TRBV6-1; clone_size: -; d_call: -; j_call: TRBJ1-3; cdr3_nt: TGTGCCAGCAGTGAATATCGGGCCTCTGGAAACACCATATATTTT; cdr3_aa: CASSEYRASGNTIYF
v_call: TRBV6-5; clone_size: -; d_call: -; j_call: TRBJ2-2; cdr3_nt: TGTGCCAGCAGTCAGGATTCATATCGGGAGCTGTTTTTT; cdr3_aa: CASSQDSYRELFF
v_call: TRBV21-1; clone_size: -; d_call: -; j_call: TRBJ2-7; cdr3_nt: TGTGCCAGCAGCAGATCATTACCGGGACTAGCATACTACGAGCAGTACTTC; cdr3_aa: CASSRSLPGLAYYEQYF
v_call: TRBV7-9; clone_size: -; d_call: -; j_call: TRBJ2-1; cdr3_nt: TGTGCCAGCAGCTTAGTGTCTAGCATAGGCAATGAGCAGTTCTTC; cdr3_aa: CASSLVSSIGNEQFF
v_call: TRBV5-6; clone_size: -; d_call: -; j_call: TRBJ2-5; cdr3_nt: TGTGCCAGCAGCTTCTTCCGGCAAGAGACCCAGTACTTC; cdr3_aa: CASSFFRQETQYF
v_call: TRBV27; clone_size: -; d_call: TRBD1; j_call: TRBJ2-2; cdr3_nt: TGTGCCAGCAGTTTATCGGCCTTACAGGGGGCGAACGGGGAGCTGTTTTTT; cdr3_aa: CASSLSALQGANGELFF
v_call: TRBV9; clone_size: -; d_call: TRBD2; j_call: TRBJ2-7; cdr3_nt: TGTGCCAGCAGCAGTGGGACTAGCGGATTCTACGAGCAGTACTTC; cdr3_aa: CASSSGTSGFYEQYF
v_call: TRBV5-6; clone_size: -; d_call: TRBD1; j_call: TRBJ2-5; cdr3_nt: TGTGCCAGCAGCTTAGGACAGGGCGAAGAGACCCAGTACTTC; cdr3_aa: CASSLGQGEETQYF
v_call: TRBV27; clone_size: -; d_call: TRBD2; j_call: TRBJ2-7; cdr3_nt: TGTGCCAGCAGCTCTACCCGGGGGGCCTACGAGCAGTACTTC; cdr3_aa: CASSSTRGAYEQYF
v_call: TRBV7-9; clone_size: -; d_call: TRBD1; j_call: TRBJ1-1; cdr3_nt: TGTGGTTCAGGGGGCGTAACTGAAGCTTTCTTT; cdr3_aa: CGSGGVTEAFF
v_call: TRBV11-2; clone_size: -; d_call: TRBD2; j_call: TRBJ2-7; cdr3_nt: TGTGCCAGCAGCTTAGCCTGGGGGGGTCCCTACGAGCAGTACTTC; cdr3_aa: CASSLAWGGPYEQYF
v_call: TRBV7-9; clone_size: -; d_call: -; j_call: TRBJ2-7; cdr3_nt: TGTGCCAGCAGCGCACCCGATCGGTACGAGCAGTACTTC; cdr3_aa: CASSAPDRYEQYF
v_call: TRBV21-1; clone_size: -; d_call: -; j_call: TRBJ1-5; cdr3_nt: TGTGCCAGCAGCCCGCGGGGGACGGAGGATAGCAATCAGCCCCAGCATTTT; cdr3_aa: CASSPRGTEDSNQPQHF
v_call: TRBV2; clone_size: -; d_call: -; j_call: TRBJ2-3; cdr3_nt: TGTGCCAGCAGTGTGGGGCCAGGGACAGATACGCAGTATTTT; cdr3_aa: CASSVGPGTDTQYF
v_call: TRBV10-2; clone_size: -; d_call: -; j_call: TRBJ2-2; cdr3_nt: TGCGCCAGCAGTGGGGGGACACTTACCGGGGAGCTGTTTTTT; cdr3_aa: CASSGGTLTGELFF
v_call: TRBV5-1; clone_size: -; d_call: TRBD2; j_call: TRBJ2-3; cdr3_nt: TGCGCCAGCAGCCCTTTAGGGGCGGGAGGTCCCACAGATACGCAGTATTTT; cdr3_aa: CASSPLGAGGPTDTQYF
v_call: TRBV4-3; clone_size: -; d_call: -; j_call: TRBJ2-3; cdr3_nt: TGCGCCAGCAGCCCGGGACTCCCGGGAGTTTTGCCTACAGATACGCAGTATTTT; cdr3_aa: CASSPGLPGVLPTDTQYF
v_call: TRBV27; clone_size: few; d_call: -; j_call: TRBJ1-5; cdr3_nt: TGTGCCAGCAGTTTGAGTAGCAATCAGCCCCAGCATTTT; cdr3_aa: CASSLSSNQPQHF
v_call: TRBV7-8; clone_size: -; d_call: -; j_call: TRBJ2-2; cdr3_nt: TGTGCCAGCAGCTTAGGGCCGGCCGGGGAGCTGTTTTTT; cdr3_aa: CASSLGPAGELFF
v_call: TRBV7-6; clone_size: -; d_call: -; j_call: TRBJ2-5; cdr3_nt: TGTGCCAGCAGCTTCCTCCACGGAGAGACCCAGTACTTC; cdr3_aa: CASSFLHGETQYF
v_call: TRBV27; clone_size: once; d_call: -; j_call: TRBJ1-4; cdr3_nt: TGTGCCAGCAGGATTAATGAAAAACTGTTTTTT; cdr3_aa: CASRINEKLFF
v_call: TRBV6-5; clone_size: -; d_call: -; j_call: TRBJ2-7; cdr3_nt: TGTGCCAGCAGTTCCCGAAGGGACGGATACGAGCAGTACTTC; cdr3_aa: CASSSRRDGYEQYF
v_call: TRBV7-9; clone_size: -; d_call: -; j_call: TRBJ2-7; cdr3_nt: TGTGCCAGCAGCTTACTTAGCGAGCAGTACTTC; cdr3_aa: CASSLLSEQYF
v_call: TRBV6-4; clone_size: -; d_call: -; j_call: TRBJ1-2; cdr3_nt: TGTGCCAGCAGTTCCTTAGCGTTTAACTATGGCTACACCTTC; cdr3_aa: CASSSLAFNYGYTF
v_call: TRBV10-3; clone_size: -; d_call: -; j_call: TRBJ2-3; cdr3_nt: TGTGCCATCAGTGAGTCTACGACACGTAGCACAGATACGCAGTATTTT; cdr3_aa: CAISESTTRSTDTQYF
v_call: TRBV5-1; clone_size: -; d_call: TRBD1; j_call: TRBJ2-1; cdr3_nt: TGCGCCAGCAGACCGCCAGGGGGCGGAAGCTCCTACAATGAGCAGTTCTTC; cdr3_aa: CASRPPGGGSSYNEQFF
v_call: TRBV28; clone_size: -; d_call: -; j_call: TRBJ2-2; cdr3_nt: TGTGCCAGCAGTTTTAGTCTAGTGACTGTCGGGGAGCTGTTTTTT; cdr3_aa: CASSFSLVTVGELFF
v_call: TRBV28; clone_size: -; d_call: -; j_call: TRBJ1-1; cdr3_nt: TGTGCCAGCAGTTTAAGGGCAGGCGGCCCTAGTATGAACACTGAAGCTTTCTTT; cdr3_aa: CASSLRAGGPSMNTEAFF
v_call: TRBV9; clone_size: -; d_call: TRBD2; j_call: TRBJ2-7; cdr3_nt: TGTGCCAGCAGCCCCCAGAGCGGGAGCTCCTACGAGCAGTACTTC; cdr3_aa: CASSPQSGSSYEQYF
v_call: TRBV5-5; clone_size: -; d_call: TRBD1; j_call: TRBJ1-2; cdr3_nt: TGTGCCAGCAGCTGGACAGGGGGTACAGGCTACACCTTC; cdr3_aa: CASSWTGGTGYTF
v_call: TRBV27; clone_size: -; d_call: TRBD1; j_call: TRBJ1-2; cdr3_nt: TGTGCCAGCAGGGGACAGGGAGCTAACTATGGCTACACCTTC; cdr3_aa: CASRGQGANYGYTF
v_call: TRBV7-2; clone_size: few; d_call: TRBD2; j_call: TRBJ2-1; cdr3_nt: TGTGCCAGCAGCTTGCGACTAGCGGGAGGTGGGGATGAGCAGTTCTTC; cdr3_aa: CASSLRLAGGGDEQFF
v_call: TRBV4-2; clone_size: -; d_call: -; j_call: TRBJ2-7; cdr3_nt: TGTGCCAGCAGCCAAGCCGGGAGAAACGGGGGAATTAGCGGATACTACGAGCAGTACTTC; cdr3_aa: CASSQAGRNGGISGYYEQYF
v_call: TRBV5-1; clone_size: once; d_call: -; j_call: TRBJ2-7; cdr3_nt: TGCGCCAGCAGCTCACACAGGGATTGGGACTACGAGCAGTACTTC; cdr3_aa: CASSSHRDWDYEQYF
v_call: TRBV11-2; clone_size: -; d_call: -; j_call: TRBJ2-5; cdr3_nt: TGTGCCAGCAGCTCAGGACAAGGTGGAGAGACCCAGTACTTC; cdr3_aa: CASSSGQGGETQYF
v_call: TRBV7-8; clone_size: -; d_call: TRBD1; j_call: TRBJ2-2; cdr3_nt: TGTGCCAGCAGCTCCCGGACAGGGTCCCTATACACCGGGGAGCTGTTTTTT; cdr3_aa: CASSSRTGSLYTGELFF
v_call: TRBV29-1; clone_size: -; d_call: TRBD2; j_call: TRBJ2-1; cdr3_nt: TGCAGCGTTGAAGACGGACTAGCGCTGAGCTCCTACAATGAGCAGTTCTTC; cdr3_aa: CSVEDGLALSSYNEQFF